This T cell receptor beta chain originates from a study of CD8+CD57+ T cells in acquired aplastic anemia. Background on the study: Recorded DNA amounts for sorted CD4+ and CD8+ cells had an average of 3.2 ug. Study-wide results and caveats: CD8+ Simpson's diversity showed no significant patient-control difference. Overlap between patients and controls comprised about 28 CD8+ CDR3 sequences.

The use of genomic DNA as template underpinned the TCR beta VDJ and CDR3 profiling. TCRdb itself ran the reads through MiXCR, one entry per CDR3 protein. The sample records approximately 190,000 distinct CDR3 sequences, roughly half being singletons. Whoever was chosen for sequencing had shown CD8+CD57+ cell expansion by flow cytometry. Patients had received no therapy at the time of blood sampling. Remarks on this clonotype: Its target is not known.

The V gene lost 8 bases and the J gene lost 1 base, with 8 bases spanning the gap. The germline CDR1 and CDR2 sequences are MRHNA and SNTAGT. The CDR3 contains 12 residues. Sequenced input: sorted CD4+, CD8+, or CD8+CD57+ T cells (not recorded which) from PBMCs. This TCR came from a human donor with aplastic anemia. The chain couples TRBV6-4 to TRBJ2-5, with D possibly TRBD1 on 6 matching bases. The CDR3 DNA is TGTGCCAGCGGGACACGCCAAGAGACCCAGTACTTC. Its translation is CASGTRQETQYF.